This T cell receptor (beta chain) was captured in a study of PD-1 blockade in classical Hodgkin lymphoma. A note on this clone: Its antigen is not identified.

Stated time point: cycle 4 day 1 (C4D1), after 6 weeks of nivolumab. Autologous stem cell transplantation was followed by relapse in every patient, and brentuximab vedotin exposure varied. Method: immunoSEQ multiplex PCR; TCRdb's copy keeps in-frame clones and lacks some. The sample includes several thousand clones, about 74% seen only once; the top ten take 42%. The study, taken as a whole, reports: Underlying causes for the observed repertoire differences were not defined, possibly disease activity or prior therapy. Similar baseline diversity was found in complete responders and newly diagnosed patients.

Sequenced here: peripheral blood mononuclear cells (PBMCs), sampled before the fourth cycle of nivolumab. The clonotype originates from a human donor with classical Hodgkin lymphoma.

In DNA, the CDR3 is TGTGCCAGCAGCTTAGAGTCGGCGGGAATGTCCTACGAGCAGTACTTC. This translates into CASSLESAGMSYEQYF. This sequence joins TRBV7-8 and TRBJ2-7; a possible D gene is TRBD2 (6 bases). CDR3 length equals 16 residues. Germline values: CDR1 SGHVS, CDR2 FQNEAQ. V lost 1 base and J lost 1, with 14 bases in between.